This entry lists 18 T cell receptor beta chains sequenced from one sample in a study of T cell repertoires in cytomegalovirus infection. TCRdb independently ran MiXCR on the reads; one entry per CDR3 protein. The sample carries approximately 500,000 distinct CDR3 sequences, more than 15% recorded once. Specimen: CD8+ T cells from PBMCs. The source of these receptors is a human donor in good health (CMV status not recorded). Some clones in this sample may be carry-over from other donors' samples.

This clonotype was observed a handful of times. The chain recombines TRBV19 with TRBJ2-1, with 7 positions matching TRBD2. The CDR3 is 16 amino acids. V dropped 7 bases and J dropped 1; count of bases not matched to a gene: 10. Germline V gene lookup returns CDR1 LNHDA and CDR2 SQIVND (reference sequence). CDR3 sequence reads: CASNWGGGPSYNEQFF. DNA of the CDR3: TGTGCCAGTAACTGGGGGGGAGGGCCTTCCTACAATGAGCAGTTCTTC.

CDR3 in DNA: TGTGCCGGAACTACAGGGGGGGTCAATCAGCCCCAGCATTTT. Amino acid sequence: CAGTTGGVNQPQHF. This chain connects TRBV7-9 to TRBJ1-5; 8 bases are shared with TRBD1. CDR3 size: 14 residues. V trimming: 11 bases; J trimming: 3 bases; junction bases outside the gene matches: 9. Germline V gene lookup returns CDR1 SEHNR and CDR2 FQNEAQ (reference sequence).

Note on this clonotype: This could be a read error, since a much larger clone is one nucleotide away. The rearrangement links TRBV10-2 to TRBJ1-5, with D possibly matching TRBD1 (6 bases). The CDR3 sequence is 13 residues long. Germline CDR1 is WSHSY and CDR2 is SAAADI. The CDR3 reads CASSSGWGQLQHF. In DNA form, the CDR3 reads TGCGCCAGCAGTTCAGGGTGGGGGCAGCTCCAGCATTTT.

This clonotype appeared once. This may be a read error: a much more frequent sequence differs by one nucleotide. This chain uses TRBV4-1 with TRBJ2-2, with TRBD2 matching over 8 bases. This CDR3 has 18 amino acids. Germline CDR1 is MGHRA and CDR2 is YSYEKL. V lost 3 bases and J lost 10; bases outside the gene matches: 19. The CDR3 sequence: CASSQSRGLGGLSSELFF. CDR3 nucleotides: TGCGCCAGCAGCCAGTCGCGGGGACTAGGAGGGTTGTCGTCGGAGCTGTTTTTT.

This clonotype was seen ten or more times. In DNA, the CDR3 is TGTGCCAGCAGGGCTGTGACTGCGGGCCAAGAGACCCAGTACTTC. Translation: CASRAVTAGQETQYF. This chain joins TRBV7-9 and TRBJ2-5; tentative D call: TRBD2 (5 bases). The CDR3 spans 15 residues. The V and J ends lost 6 bases and 1 base respectively, with 15 bases between them. CDR1 SEHNR and CDR2 FQNEAQ come from the germline V gene (reference sequence).

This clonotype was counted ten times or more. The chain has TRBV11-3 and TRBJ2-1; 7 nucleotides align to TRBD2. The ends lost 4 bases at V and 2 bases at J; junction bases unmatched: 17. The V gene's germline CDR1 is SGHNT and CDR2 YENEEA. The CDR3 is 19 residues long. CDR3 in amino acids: CASSYRGPVGGGTYNEQFF. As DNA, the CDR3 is TGTGCCAGCAGCTATCGAGGTCCGGTGGGCGGGGGTACCTACAATGAGCAGTTCTTC.

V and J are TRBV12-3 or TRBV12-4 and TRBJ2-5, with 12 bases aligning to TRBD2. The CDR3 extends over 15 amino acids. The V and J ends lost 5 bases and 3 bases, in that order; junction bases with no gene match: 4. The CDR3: CASSLTSGGEETQYF. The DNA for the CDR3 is TGTGCCAGCAGTCTGACTAGCGGGGGAGAAGAGACCCAGTACTTC.

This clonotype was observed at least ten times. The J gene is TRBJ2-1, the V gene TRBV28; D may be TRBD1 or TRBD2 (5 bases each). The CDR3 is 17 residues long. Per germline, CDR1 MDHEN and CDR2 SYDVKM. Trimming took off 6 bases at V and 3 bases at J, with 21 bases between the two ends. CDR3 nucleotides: TGTGCCAGCAGGCCTCAATACCGGGACCAGCTCTACAATGAGCAGTTCTTC. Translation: CASRPQYRDQLYNEQFF.

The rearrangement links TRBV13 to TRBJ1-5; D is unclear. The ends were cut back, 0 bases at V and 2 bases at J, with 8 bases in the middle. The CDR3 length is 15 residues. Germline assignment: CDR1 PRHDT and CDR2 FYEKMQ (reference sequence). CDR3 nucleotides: TGTGCCAGCAGCTTAGGTCTTGGGGGCAATCAGCCCCAGCATTTT. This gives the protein CASSLGLGGNQPQHF.

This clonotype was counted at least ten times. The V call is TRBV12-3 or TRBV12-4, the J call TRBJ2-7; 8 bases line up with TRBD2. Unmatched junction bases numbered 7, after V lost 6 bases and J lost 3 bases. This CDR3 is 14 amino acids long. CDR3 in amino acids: CASRGGLGVYEQYF. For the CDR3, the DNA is TGTGCCAGCAGGGGGGGACTAGGCGTCTACGAGCAGTACTTC.

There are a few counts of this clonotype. CDR3 DNA sequence: TGTGCCAGCAGTTTGTGGGACAGGGCTTACGAGCAGTACTTC. Translated, it gives CASSLWDRAYEQYF. This sequence joins TRBV12-3 or TRBV12-4 and TRBJ2-7; TRBD1 aligns across 9 bases. The CDR3 totals 14 residues. V shed 3 bases, J shed 4 bases, and the junction held 4 bases outside the gene matches.

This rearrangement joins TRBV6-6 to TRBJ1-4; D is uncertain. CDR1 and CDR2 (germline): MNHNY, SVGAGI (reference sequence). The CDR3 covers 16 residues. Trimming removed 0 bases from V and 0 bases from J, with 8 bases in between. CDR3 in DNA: TGTGCCAGCAGTTACTCGACAACAGCAACTAATGAAAAACTGTTTTTT. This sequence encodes CASSYSTTATNEKLFF.

The CDR3 here is CASSGDPDGGIPSNEQFF. Here the CDR3 DNA reads TGTGCCAGCAGTGGAGACCCAGACGGTGGGATACCCTCCAATGAGCAGTTCTTC. The gene calls are TRBV2 and TRBJ2-1; D unresolved. The V gene lost 4 bases and the J gene lost 6 bases, with 25 bases spanning the gap. The germline CDR1 and CDR2 sequences are SNHLY and FYNNEI. CDR3 length: 18 amino acids. Using reference TRBV2 and TRBJ2-1 for the parts outside the CDR3, the full variable domain is EPEVTQTPSHQVTQMGQEVILRCVPISNHLYFYWYRQILGQKVEFLVSFYNNEISEKSEIFDDQFSVERPDGSNFTLKIRSTKLEDSAMYFCASSGDPDGGIPSNEQFFGPGTRLTVL.

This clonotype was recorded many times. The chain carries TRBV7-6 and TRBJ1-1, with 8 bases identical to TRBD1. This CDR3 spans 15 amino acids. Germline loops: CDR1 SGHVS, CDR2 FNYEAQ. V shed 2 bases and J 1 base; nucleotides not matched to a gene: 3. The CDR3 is CASSLSGTGNTEAFF. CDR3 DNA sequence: TGTGCCAGCAGCTTATCCGGGACAGGGAACACTGAAGCTTTCTTT.

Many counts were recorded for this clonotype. The CDR3 region has the DNA TGTGCCAGCAGCTTAATCTGGGGGCAAAGCAGTGAGCAGTTCTTC. Translating gives CASSLIWGQSSEQFF. V gene TRBV7-2 combines with J gene TRBJ2-1, with D possibly matching TRBD1 (6 bases). This CDR3 has 15 amino acids. V lost 2 bases to trimming and J lost 9 bases, with 17 bases between them. The germline V gene encodes CDR1 SGHTA and CDR2 FQGNSA.

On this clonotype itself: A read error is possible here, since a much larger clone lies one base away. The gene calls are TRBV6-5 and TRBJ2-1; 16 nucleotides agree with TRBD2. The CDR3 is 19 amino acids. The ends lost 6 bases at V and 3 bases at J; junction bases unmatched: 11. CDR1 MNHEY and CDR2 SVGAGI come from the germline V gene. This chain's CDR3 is CASRTTGTSGGAYYNEQFF. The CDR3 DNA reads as TGTGCCAGCAGGACCACCGGGACTAGCGGGGGGGCTTACTACAATGAGCAGTTCTTC.

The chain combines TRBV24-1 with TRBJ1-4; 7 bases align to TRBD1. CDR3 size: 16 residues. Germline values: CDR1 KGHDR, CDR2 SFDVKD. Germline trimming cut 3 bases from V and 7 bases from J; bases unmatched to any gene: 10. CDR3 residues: CATSDPRQGAGEKLFF. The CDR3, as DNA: TGTGCCACCAGTGATCCCCGACAGGGCGCGGGTGAAAAACTGTTTTTT.

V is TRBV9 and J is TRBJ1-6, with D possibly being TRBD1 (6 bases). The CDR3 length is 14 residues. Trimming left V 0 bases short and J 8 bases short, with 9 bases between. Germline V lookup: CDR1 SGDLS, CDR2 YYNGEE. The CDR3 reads CASSVGGTHSPLHF. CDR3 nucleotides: TGTGCCAGCAGCGTAGGGGGGACACATTCACCCCTCCACTTT.